This T cell receptor beta chain was obtained from a study of Graves' ophthalmopathy and Graves' hyperthyroidism. The overall study: Peripheral blood collection took place at initial diagnosis, before any treatment. Findings and limits, study-wide: Most expanded thyroid clonotypes above 0.001 frequency also appeared in blood.

Transcripts of RNA were the source for amplifying TCR beta CDR3 regions. First-round RT-PCR relied on HTBI primers, and a second-round multiplex PCR came next. Each CDR3 protein is one row after TCRdb ran MiXCR on the multiplex PCR reads. The table has about 39,000 distinct CDR3 sequences, 50% seen once; the top ten hold roughly 24%. The CDR3 extends over 14 amino acids. Per germline, CDR1 SGHTA and CDR2 FQGTGA. The V end lost 3 bases, the J end lost 3 bases, and 11 bases lay between the germline ends. Judged by abundance, this clonotype is medium-sized. The antigen is undetermined. Participants with hyperthyroidism, aged 18 to 65, were newly diagnosed with under 2 months' duration. If patients had other autoimmune diseases, uncontrolled infections, pregnancy or lactation, they were excluded.

The sample taken for sequencing was peripheral blood. The TCR was taken from an adult woman with stable Graves' hyperthyroidism. V usage is TRBV7-3 and J usage is TRBJ1-2, with a tentative D call TRBD1 (5 bases). The CDR3 DNA sequence: TGTGCCAGCAGCTTCGGGGCCGGGGACTATGGCTACACCTTC. It codes for CASSFGAGDYGYTF.